The 4 T cell receptor beta chains given below trace back to one sample, sequenced in a study of CD8+ T cells in alopecia areata. RNA, once extracted, was reverse transcribed into cDNA for use as the sequencing template. Data came from immunoSEQ multiplex PCR; TCRdb stores just in-frame clones and leaves some out. This repertoire shows 200,000 or so clones, approximately 38% found once; its top ten account for 0.48%. Treatment noted: oral pan-JAK inhibitor, 5-10 mg twice daily. Specimen: CD4+ T cells sorted from blood, collected between weeks 30 and 35, from a patient treated with tofacitinib. The source is a human donor with alopecia areata.

This clone appeared a few times. The chain uses TRBV5-1 and TRBJ2-7; weak D call: TRBD1 (5 bases). V lost 1 base and J 0 bases, leaving 8 bases between the germline ends. CDR1 is SGHRS, CDR2 YFSETQ, per germline. The CDR3 covers 14 residues. In DNA, the CDR3 is TGCGCCAGCAGCTTGTTAGGGGACTCCTACGAGCAGTACTTC. Its translation: CASSLLGDSYEQYF.

This chain connects TRBV5-4 to TRBJ2-5, with 12 bases identical to TRBD2. Germline V gene lookup returns CDR1 SGHNT and CDR2 YYREEE (reference sequence). J lost 6 bases, V lost 3 bases, and 12 bases had no gene match. This CDR3 spans 17 amino acids. The CDR3 loop reads CASSSGLAGRGRKTQYF. CDR3 nucleotides: TGTGCCAGCAGCTCAGGACTAGCGGGGAGGGGACGGAAGACCCAGTACTTC.

The CDR3 region has the DNA TGTGCCAGCAGCCTGGGTCTCGATCAAGAGACCCAGTACTTC. It translates to CASSLGLDQETQYF. This chain uses TRBV5-6 with TRBJ2-5; D is unclear. This CDR3 contains 14 residues. V was cut by 4 bases and J by 2 bases, with 12 bases left in between. CDR1 and CDR2 (germline): SGHDT, YYEEEE. The complete variable domain, with remaining parts taken from reference TRBV5-6 and TRBJ2-5, reads DAGVTQSPTHLIKTRGQQVTLRCSPKSGHDTVSWYQQALGQGPQFIFQYYEEEERQRGNFPDRFSGHQFPNYSSELNVNALLLGDSALYLCASSLGLDQETQYFGPGTRLLVL.

The chain recombines TRBV5-1 with TRBJ1-1; possibly TRBD1 for D (5 bases). Trimming shortened V by 2 bases and J by 7 bases, and 12 bases separated the two germline ends. The CDR3 length is 13 residues. Germline values: CDR1 SGHRS, CDR2 YFSETQ. CDR3 loop: CASSFMQGVEAFF. The CDR3 bases are TGCGCCAGCAGCTTTATGCAGGGCGTTGAAGCTTTCTTT.